This T cell receptor (beta chain) was sequenced in a study of Ad26.COV2.S vaccination and SARS-CoV-2 variants. V was clipped by 6 bases and J by 4 bases; unmatched bases: 3. The CDR3 consists of 12 residues. Sample treatment: about 20 received Ad26.COV2.S at low or high dose, single or two shots; roughly five received placebo; per-sample allocation not given. It was on day 63 after the first vaccine or placebo injection that samples were taken. Only in-frame clones appear in the TCRdb table, and some are missing; sequencing was by immunoSEQ multiplex PCR. The sample records roughly 700,000 clones, more than 70% being singletons.

The source material was peripheral blood, sampled in a trial of Ad26.COV2.S vaccine versus placebo. This receptor was obtained from a person between 18 and 59 years old who received the Ad26.COV2.S COVID-19 vaccine or a placebo. The chain carries TRBV12-3 or TRBV12-4 and TRBJ2-7, with TRBD1 matching over 7 bases. The CDR3 nucleotides are TGTGCCAGCAGATTACAGGGGTACGAGCAGTACTTC. This translates into CASRLQGYEQYF.